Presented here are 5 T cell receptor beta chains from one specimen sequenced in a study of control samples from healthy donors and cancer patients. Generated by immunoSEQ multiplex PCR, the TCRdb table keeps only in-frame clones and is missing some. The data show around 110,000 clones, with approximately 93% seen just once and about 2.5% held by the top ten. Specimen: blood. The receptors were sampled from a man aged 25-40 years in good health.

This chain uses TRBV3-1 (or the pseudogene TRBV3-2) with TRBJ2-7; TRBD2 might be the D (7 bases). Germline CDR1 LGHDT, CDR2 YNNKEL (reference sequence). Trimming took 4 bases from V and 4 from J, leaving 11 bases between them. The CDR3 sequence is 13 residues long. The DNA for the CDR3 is TGTGCCAGCAGCCCAGGGAGGGGGTACGAGCAGTACTTC. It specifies CASSPGRGYEQYF.

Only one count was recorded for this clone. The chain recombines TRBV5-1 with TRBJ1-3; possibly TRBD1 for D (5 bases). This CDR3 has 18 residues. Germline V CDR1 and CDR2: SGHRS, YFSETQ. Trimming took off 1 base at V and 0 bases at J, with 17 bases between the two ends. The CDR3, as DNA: TGCGCCAGCAGCTTGCGGGGACGGTCATTGAGCTCTGGAAACACCATATATTTT. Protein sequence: CASSLRGRSLSSGNTIYF.

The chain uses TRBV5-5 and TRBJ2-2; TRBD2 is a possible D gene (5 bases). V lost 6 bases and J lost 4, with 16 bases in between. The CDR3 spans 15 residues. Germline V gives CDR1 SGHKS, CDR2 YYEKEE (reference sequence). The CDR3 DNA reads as TGTGCCAGCATCCCGCGGGCGGTCTTCACCGGGGAGCTGTTTTTT. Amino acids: CASIPRAVFTGELFF.

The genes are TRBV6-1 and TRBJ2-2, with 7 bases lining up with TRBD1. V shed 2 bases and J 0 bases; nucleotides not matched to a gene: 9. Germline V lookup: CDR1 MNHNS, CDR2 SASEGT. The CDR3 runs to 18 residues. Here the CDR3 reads CASSEMGQLFPNTGELFF. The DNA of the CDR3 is TGTGCCAGCAGTGAAATGGGACAGCTATTCCCGAACACCGGGGAGCTGTTTTTT.

CDR3 DNA sequence: TGTGCCAGCAGTTACGGTGTTTGGAGTGAAAAACTGTTTTTT. It yields the protein CASSYGVWSEKLFF. The J gene is TRBJ1-4, the V gene TRBV6-5; D call uncertain. This CDR3 is built from 14 residues. Germline V lookup: CDR1 MNHEY, CDR2 SVGAGI. The V gene lost 2 bases and the J gene lost 7 bases, with 11 bases spanning the gap.